This T cell receptor (beta chain) stems from a study of post-analysis software for immune sequencing data. On the study more broadly: Several disease courses (relapsing-remitting, secondary progressive and progressive-relapsing) of multiple sclerosis were included.

Germline CDR1 reads MNHNS; CDR2 reads SASEGT. The CDR3 is made up of 13 amino acids. Trimming removed 8 bases from V and 6 bases from J, with 14 bases in between. Whole-study results and caveats: Patients used about five TRBV segments, including TRBV5-6, TRBV5-1 and TRBV20-1, more often than controls.

This clonotype was counted between two and nine times. Its antigen remains unidentified. Libraries were made from TCR beta cDNA, and they carried unique molecular identifiers. Each CDR3 protein is one row after TCRdb ran MiXCR on the PCR reads. This sample has fewer than 850,000 distinct CDR3 sequences, with less than 35% found just once. The receptor was isolated from a girl aged 5-17 years with multiple sclerosis. This rearrangement joins TRBV6-1 to TRBJ2-1, with D possibly TRBD1 on 7 matching bases. The sample was blood. CDR3 sequence: CASQGGMVNEQFF. In DNA form, the CDR3 reads TGTGCCAGCCAGGGGGGTATGGTCAATGAGCAGTTCTTC.